The clone carrying this TCR beta chain was picked up a small number of times. Its cognate antigen is unknown. This record belongs to a study of cytomegalovirus exposure and HLA in healthy donors. Study-level points and caveats: The tendency of first-cohort TCR clusters to co-occur in the 120 or so validation repertoires emerged from a later analysis. The classifier, whose performance was assessed in both the original and validation cohorts, reportedly diagnosed cytomegalovirus status with high specificity and sensitivity. Cytomegalovirus-associated status was assigned to about 170 TCR beta chains.

Profiling relied on immunoSEQ multiplex PCR, and the TCRdb table lists in-frame clones only, not all of them. The sample lists about 340,000 clones, 86% seen once, with around 0.8% in the top ten. The CDR3 loop spans 15 amino acids. V lost 3 bases and J lost 2, with 13 bases in between. Germline V gene lookup returns CDR1 MGHDK and CDR2 SYGVNS. V and J are TRBV25-1 and TRBJ1-2, with D uncertain. The origin of this receptor is a woman between 18 and 30 years old in good health and CMV-seronegative. The specimen was PBMCs. Here the CDR3 reads CASSEHSMPNYGYTF. In DNA, the CDR3 is TGTGCCAGCAGTGAGCACAGTATGCCCAACTATGGCTACACCTTC.